Presented here are 5 T cell receptor beta chains from one specimen sequenced in a study of cytomegalovirus exposure and HLA in healthy donors. This table comes from immunoSEQ multiplex PCR, and its TCRdb copy is limited to in-frame clones, with some not included. Of tens of thousands of clones in the sample, roughly 93% were seen once. Sequenced sample: PBMCs. These receptors were obtained from a woman aged 25 to 39 in good health and CMV-seronegative.

The chain recombines TRBV7-8 with TRBJ2-1, with D perhaps matching TRBD2 (5 bases). The CDR3 totals 16 residues. The V and J ends lost 5 bases and 1 base respectively, with 15 bases between them. CDR1 and CDR2 from the germline V gene are SGHVS and FQNEAQ. CDR3 sequence: CASSPLRGSSYNEQFF. The CDR3 DNA reads TGTGCCAGCAGCCCCCTCCGGGGTAGTTCCTACAATGAGCAGTTCTTC.

The chain combines TRBV7-9 with TRBJ2-3; 10 bases match TRBD2. Germline V lookup: CDR1 SEHNR, CDR2 FQNEAQ (reference sequence). The CDR3 sequence is 12 residues long. The junction had 1 base not matched to a gene; V was cut back by 4 bases and J by 9 bases. The CDR3 region is CASSSAGGTQYF. The CDR3 DNA is TGTGCCAGCAGCTCAGCGGGGGGGACGCAGTATTTT.

The rearrangement links TRBV19 to TRBJ2-6, with D tentatively TRBD1 (5 bases). Germline-derived CDR1 and CDR2 are LNHDA and SQIVND (reference sequence). Trimming took 3 bases from V and 1 from J, leaving 16 bases between them. The CDR3 consists of 18 residues. CDR3 region: CASSIMQGVISGANVLTF. CDR3 DNA: TGTGCCAGTAGTATTATGCAGGGTGTTATATCTGGGGCCAACGTCCTGACTTTC.

The genes are TRBV2 and TRBJ2-1, with 10 positions matching TRBD1. The germline V gene has CDR1 SNHLY and CDR2 FYNNEI. The CDR3 consists of 14 residues. J gave up 11 bases and V 3 bases, and 7 bases lay outside the gene matches. Here the CDR3 reads CASSDRTGGGKQFF. The CDR3, as DNA: TGTGCCAGCAGTGACAGGACAGGGGGAGGAAAGCAGTTCTTC.

The DNA of the CDR3 is TGTGCCAGTAGTATAGTCGGGAGGACTGAAGCTTTCTTT. This gives the protein CASSIVGRTEAFF. The chain links TRBV19 to TRBJ1-1; no firm D call. V was trimmed by 1 base and J by 5 bases, leaving 8 bases between them. Looked up from germline, CDR1 is LNHDA and CDR2 is SQIVND (reference sequence). The CDR3 consists of 13 residues. The full variable domain, rest sourced from reference TRBV19 and TRBJ1-1, is DGGITQSPKYLFRKEGQNVTLSCEQNLNHDAMYWYRQDPGQGLRLIYYSQIVNDFQKGDIAEGYSVSREKKESFPLTVTSAQKNPTAFYLCASSIVGRTEAFFGQGTRLTVV.